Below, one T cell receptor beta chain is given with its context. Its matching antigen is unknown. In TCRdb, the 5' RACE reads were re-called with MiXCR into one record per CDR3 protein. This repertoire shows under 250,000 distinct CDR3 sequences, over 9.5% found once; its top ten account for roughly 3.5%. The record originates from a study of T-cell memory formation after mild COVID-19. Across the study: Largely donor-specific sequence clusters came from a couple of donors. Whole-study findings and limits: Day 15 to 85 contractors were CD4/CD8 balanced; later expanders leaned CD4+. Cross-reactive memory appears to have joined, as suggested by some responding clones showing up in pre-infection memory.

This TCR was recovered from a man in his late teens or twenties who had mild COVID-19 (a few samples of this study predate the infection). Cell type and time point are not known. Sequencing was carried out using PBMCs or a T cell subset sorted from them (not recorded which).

CDR3 sequence: CASSPAQGLVLYHGYTF. The CDR3 nucleotides read TGTGCCAGCAGCCCCGCACAGGGTTTGGTCCTATATCATGGCTACACCTTC. This chain links TRBV7-2 with TRBJ1-2; D is perhaps TRBD1 (6 bases). Trimming cost V 5 bases and J 6 bases, with 25 bases left between them. The CDR3 extends over 17 amino acids. Germline V gene lookup returns CDR1 SGHTA and CDR2 FQGNSA.